This TCR beta chain emerged from a study of OX40 agonist ivuxolimab in advanced cancers. Study at large: The treatment was a fully human IgG2 OX40 agonist, ivuxolimab. Two patients with cutaneous melanoma and one with hepatocellular carcinoma, three in total, showed partial responses.

The repertoire was sequenced with immunoSEQ multiplex PCR; TCRdb's copy has only in-frame clones and lacks some. The repertoire holds 20,000 to 25,000 clones, 85% to 90% seen once, with more than 20% in the top ten. Germline trimming cut 4 bases from V and 3 bases from J; bases unmatched to any gene: 7. Germline lookup yields CDR1 MNHEY and CDR2 SMNVEV (reference sequence). The CDR3 has 16 amino acids. This receptor was obtained from an adult with an advanced solid tumor such as melanoma, head and neck, liver or kidney cancer. The chain combines TRBV27 with TRBJ1-5; 9 nucleotides line up with TRBD1. Sequences were derived from CD4+ or CD8+ T cells sorted from blood, sampled in a trial of the OX40 agonist ivuxolimab. The CDR3 nucleotides read TGTGCCAGCAGTTCGGGGACAGGGTTTCCCAATCAGCCCCAGCATTTT. Translation gives CASSSGTGFPNQPQHF.